This entry lists 8 T cell receptor beta chains sequenced from one sample in a study of CD8 T cells in Susac syndrome. A quantity of 0.5 to 1 ug RNA underwent reverse transcription using random hexamers. MiXCR, applied by TCRdb to the immunoSEQ multiplex PCR reads, yields one record per CDR3 protein. The table lists under 200,000 distinct CDR3 sequences, 85% to 95% of them singletons. Sequencing was carried out using CD4+ T cells from PBMCs. The receptor set was obtained from a human donor in good health.

This clonotype was seen only once. The chain recombines TRBV3-1 with TRBJ2-2; D is possibly TRBD1 (6 bases). This CDR3 region has 14 residues. V shed 1 base and J shed 7 bases, with 10 bases lying between them. CDR1 is LGHDT and CDR2 is YNNKEL in the germline V gene (reference sequence). CDR3: CASSQAQGNGELFF. The CDR3 DNA reads as TGTGCCAGCAGCCAAGCACAGGGAAACGGGGAGCTGTTTTTT.

A single count supports this clonotype. The chain is built from TRBV28 and TRBJ2-3; 8 bases fit TRBD1. Germline V gene sequence: CDR1 MDHEN, CDR2 SYDVKM. V shed 7 bases and J 8 bases; nucleotides not matched to a gene: 11. There are 14 residues in the CDR3. The CDR3 is CASTTTGEEGTQYF. CDR3 nucleotide sequence: TGTGCCAGCACAACGACAGGGGAAGAGGGTACGCAGTATTTT.

The rearrangement uses TRBV5-1 and TRBJ2-7, with D maybe TRBD2 (7 bases). The length of the CDR3 is 17 residues. V was pared by 6 bases and J by 2 bases, with 24 bases between. CDR1 is SGHRS, CDR2 YFSETQ, per germline. This CDR3 reads CASTGGGGTALTYEQYF. The CDR3 DNA is TGCGCCAGCACTGGAGGCGGGGGCACAGCCCTAACCTACGAGCAGTACTTC.

The chain has TRBV12-3 or TRBV12-4 and TRBJ2-5, with a tentative D call TRBD1 (5 bases). Between the trimmed V and J ends, which lost 4 bases and 6 bases, there was a span of 15 bases. The CDR3 consists of 14 residues. CDR3 bases: TGTGCCAGCAGTTCCAGGGTATTATACCAGACCCAGTACTTC. Translating it yields CASSSRVLYQTQYF.

DNA of the CDR3: TGTGCCAGCAGCGCCCGGACAGGGGGTGCCGGGGAGCTGTTTTTT. Translating it yields CASSARTGGAGELFF. The genes are TRBV3-1 and TRBJ2-2; TRBD1 matches at 10 bases. The germline gives CDR1 LGHDT, CDR2 YNNKEL (reference sequence). The CDR3 consists of 15 residues. J lost 6 bases, V lost 5 bases, and 6 bases had no gene match.

The genes are TRBV9 and TRBJ1-1; D may be TRBD1 (5 bases). The CDR3 length is 12 residues. V dropped 3 bases and J dropped 7 bases, with 10 bases sitting between them. From germline, CDR1 is SGDLS and CDR2 YYNGEE. The CDR3 region is CASSAQGVEAFF. The CDR3 DNA follows: TGTGCCAGCAGCGCGCAGGGCGTTGAAGCTTTCTTT.

CDR3 bases: TGTGCCAGCAGCCGTTGGGACTCAGATACGCAGTATTTT. Translating gives CASSRWDSDTQYF. The chain has TRBV3-1 and TRBJ2-3, with TRBD2 as a possible D gene (6 bases). CDR3 length equals 13 residues. Germline CDR1 and CDR2: LGHDT and YNNKEL (reference sequence). The V end lost 4 bases, the J end lost 4 bases, and 9 bases lay between the germline ends.

The chain carries TRBV30 and TRBJ1-5; D perhaps matches TRBD1 (5 bases). The CDR3 loop spans 13 amino acids. Germline CDR1 is GTSNPN and CDR2 is SVGIG (reference sequence). For the CDR3, the DNA is TGTGCTGGAGGGGTAAGCGGCAATCAGCCCCAGCATTTT. It codes for CAGGVSGNQPQHF.